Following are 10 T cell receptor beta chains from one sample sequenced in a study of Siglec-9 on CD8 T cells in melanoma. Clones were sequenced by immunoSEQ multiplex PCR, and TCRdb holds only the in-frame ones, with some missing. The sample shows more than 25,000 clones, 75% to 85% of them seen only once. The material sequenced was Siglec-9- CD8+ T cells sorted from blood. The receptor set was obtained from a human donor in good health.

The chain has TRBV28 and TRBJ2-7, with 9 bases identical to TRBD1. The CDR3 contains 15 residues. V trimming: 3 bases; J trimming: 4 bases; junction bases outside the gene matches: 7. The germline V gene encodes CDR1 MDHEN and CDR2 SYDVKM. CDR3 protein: CASSFSGQGIYEQYF. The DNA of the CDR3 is TGTGCCAGCAGTTTTTCCGGACAGGGGATTTACGAGCAGTACTTC.

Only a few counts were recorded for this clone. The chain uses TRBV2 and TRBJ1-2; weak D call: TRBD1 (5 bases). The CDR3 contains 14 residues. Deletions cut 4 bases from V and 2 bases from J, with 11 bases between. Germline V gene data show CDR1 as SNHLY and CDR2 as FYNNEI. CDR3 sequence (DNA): TGTGCCAGCAGTGGAAAGGGGATGAACTATGGCTACACCTTC. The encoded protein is CASSGKGMNYGYTF.

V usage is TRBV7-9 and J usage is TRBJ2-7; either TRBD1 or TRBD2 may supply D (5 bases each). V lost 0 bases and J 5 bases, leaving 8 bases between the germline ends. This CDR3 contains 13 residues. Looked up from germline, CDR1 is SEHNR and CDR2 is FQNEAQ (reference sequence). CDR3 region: CASSLAGEHEQYF. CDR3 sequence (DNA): TGTGCCAGCAGCTTAGCGGGGGAGCACGAGCAGTACTTC.

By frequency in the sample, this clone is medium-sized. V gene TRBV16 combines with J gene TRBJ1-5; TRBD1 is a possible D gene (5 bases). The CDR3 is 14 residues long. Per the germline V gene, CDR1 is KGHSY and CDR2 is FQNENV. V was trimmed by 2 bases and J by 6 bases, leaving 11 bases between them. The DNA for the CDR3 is TGTGCCAGCAGCCAAGAGGCGGGGCGTCAGCCCCAGCATTTT. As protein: CASSQEAGRQPQHF.

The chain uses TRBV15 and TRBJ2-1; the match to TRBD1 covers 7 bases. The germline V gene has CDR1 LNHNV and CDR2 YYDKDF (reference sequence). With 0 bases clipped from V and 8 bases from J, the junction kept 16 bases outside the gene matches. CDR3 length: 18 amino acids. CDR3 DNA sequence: TGTGCCACCAGCAGAGATCCCCCACTTGACAGGGTGTTGCATGAGCAGTTCTTC. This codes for CATSRDPPLDRVLHEQFF. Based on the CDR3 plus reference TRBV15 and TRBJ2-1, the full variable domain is DAMVIQNPRYQVTQFGKPVTLSCSQTLNHNVMYWYQQKSSQAPKLLFHYYDKDFNNEADTPDNFQSRRPNTSFCFLDIRSPGLGDTAMYLCATSRDPPLDRVLHEQFFGPGTRLTVL.

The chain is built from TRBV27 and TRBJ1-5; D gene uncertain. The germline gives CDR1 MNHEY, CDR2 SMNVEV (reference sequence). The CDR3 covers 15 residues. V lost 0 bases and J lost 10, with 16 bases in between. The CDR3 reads CASSLSPRRLSPQHF. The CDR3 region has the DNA TGTGCCAGCAGTTTATCGCCACGGAGACTCAGCCCCCAGCATTTT.

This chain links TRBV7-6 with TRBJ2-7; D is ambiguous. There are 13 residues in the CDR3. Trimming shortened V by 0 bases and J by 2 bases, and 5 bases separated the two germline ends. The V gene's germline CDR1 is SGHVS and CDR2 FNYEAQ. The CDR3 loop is CASSLAEPYEQYV. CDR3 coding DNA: TGTGCCAGCAGCTTAGCGGAGCCCTACGAGCAGTACGTC.

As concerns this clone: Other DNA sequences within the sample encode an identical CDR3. CDR3 sequence (DNA): TGTGCCAGCAGTTACTCAAGGGGGAACACCGGGGAGCTGTTTTTT. Amino acid sequence: CASSYSRGNTGELFF. The chain joins TRBV6-5 to TRBJ2-2, with TRBD1 as a possible D gene (5 bases). V lost 0 bases and J 1 base, leaving 6 bases between the germline ends. Germline CDR1 is MNHEY and CDR2 is SVGAGI. The CDR3 is made up of 15 amino acids.

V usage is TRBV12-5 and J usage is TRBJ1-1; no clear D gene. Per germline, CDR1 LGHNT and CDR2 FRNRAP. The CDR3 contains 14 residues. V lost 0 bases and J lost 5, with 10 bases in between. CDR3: CASGLVTARTEAFF. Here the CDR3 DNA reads TGTGCTAGTGGTTTGGTAACAGCGAGGACTGAAGCTTTCTTT.

This chain's CDR3 is CASSEGGHQETQYF. In DNA, the CDR3 is TGTGCCAGCAGTGAGGGGGGGCACCAAGAGACCCAGTACTTC. The chain recombines TRBV6-5 with TRBJ2-5, with D maybe TRBD2 (7 bases). Trimming removed 5 bases at V and 0 bases at J, with 10 bases between. Germline V gene lookup returns CDR1 MNHEY and CDR2 SVGAGI. CDR3 length: 14 amino acids.